Listed below are T cell receptor beta chains from one sample, sequenced in a study of T-cell reconstitution after alpha-beta-depleted transplantation in children. TCRdb used MiXCR to reprocess the PCR reads, holding one entry per CDR3 protein. Seen here are some 300,000 distinct CDR3 sequences, around a tenth observed once, and the top ten hold 7% to 9.5%. Sequenced here: PBMCs, sampled before TCRalphabeta/CD19-depleted stem cell transplant. The source is a boy under two years old with acute myeloid leukemia, due to receive a stem cell transplant. Both conserved end residues are part of each CDR3. The D gene is left open where the match is weak. Clone sizes are given selectively: once, few, many, or a class where the clone is expanded.

clone_size	v_call	j_call	d_call	cdr3_aa	cdr3_nt
-	TRBV4-2	TRBJ2-5	-	CASSPGLPGTQYF	TGTGCCAGCAGCCCTGGGCTCCCAGGGACCCAGTACTTC
many	TRBV7-2	TRBJ2-2	TRBD2	CASSLAGLPNTGELFF	TGTGCCAGCAGCTTAGCGGGACTACCGAACACCGGGGAGCTGTTTTTT
few	TRBV12-3/TRBV12-4	TRBJ2-5	TRBD1	CASSPTGAETQYF	TGTGCCAGCAGCCCCACAGGGGCCGAGACCCAGTACTTC
-	TRBV19	TRBJ2-2	-	CASSMSRTGELFF	TGTGCCAGTAGTATGAGCAGGACCGGGGAGCTGTTTTTT
-	TRBV28	TRBJ1-5	-	CASSNGGLSNQPQHF	TGTGCCAGCAGTAACGGGGGCCTTAGCAATCAGCCCCAGCATTTT
many	TRBV7-6	TRBJ1-1	TRBD1	CASSPSTGVAEAFF	TGTGCCAGCAGCCCCTCTACAGGGGTGGCTGAAGCTTTCTTT
many	TRBV7-2	TRBJ2-2	-	CASAANGLGGELFF	TGTGCCAGCGCGGCCAACGGGTTGGGCGGGGAGCTGTTTTTT
many	TRBV28	TRBJ1-4	-	CASSFVNALGNEKLFF	TGTGCCAGCAGTTTTGTGAACGCCCTAGGGAATGAAAAACTGTTTTTT
many	TRBV20-1	TRBJ2-1	-	CSARAGSSYNEQFF	TGCAGTGCTAGAGCGGGGAGCTCCTACAATGAGCAGTTCTTC
many	TRBV28	TRBJ1-2	-	CASRGGREMGYTF	TGTGCCAGCAGGGGAGGACGGGAGATGGGCTACACCTTC
many	TRBV15	TRBJ2-2	TRBD1	CATSRDWQGAASTGELFF	TGTGCCACCAGCAGAGATTGGCAGGGGGCGGCAAGCACCGGGGAGCTGTTTTTT
many	TRBV20-1	TRBJ1-4	-	CSAIRQENEKLFF	TGCAGTGCTATAAGACAGGAGAATGAAAAACTGTTTTTT
many	TRBV5-1	TRBJ2-5	TRBD1	CASSLTRDRGTETQYF	TGCGCCAGCAGCTTGACACGGGACAGGGGGACAGAGACCCAGTACTTC
many	TRBV12-3/TRBV12-4	TRBJ1-1	-	CASSLGAGSAEAFF	TGTGCCAGCAGTTTAGGGGCAGGGAGCGCTGAAGCTTTCTTT
few	TRBV5-1	TRBJ1-6	-	CASSLQGDNSPLHF	TGCGCCAGCAGCCTACAGGGTGACAATTCACCCCTCCACTTT
-	TRBV20-1	TRBJ2-5	-	CSAPDREIGWETQYF	TGCAGTGCCCCCGATCGAGAGATCGGGTGGGAGACCCAGTACTTC
many	TRBV5-1	TRBJ2-7	-	CASSFTDTYEQYF	TGCGCCAGCAGCTTTACAGATACCTACGAGCAGTACTTC
many	TRBV14	TRBJ2-7	-	CASSQGGRRAYEQYF	TGTGCCAGCAGCCAAGGGGGAAGGAGGGCCTACGAGCAGTACTTC
few	TRBV7-3	TRBJ2-1	-	CASSSPVSGTSPLDEQFF	TGTGCCAGCAGCTCCCCTGTCTCCGGGACCTCTCCGTTAGATGAGCAGTTCTTC
many	TRBV7-2	TRBJ2-3	-	CASSPLAVGGTDTQYF	TGTGCCAGCAGCCCCTTGGCGGTGGGGGGCACAGATACGCAGTATTTT
few	TRBV29-1	TRBJ2-1	TRBD2	CSARTSGGTYNEQFF	TGCAGCGCCCGGACTAGCGGGGGGACCTACAATGAGCAGTTCTTC
many	TRBV28	TRBJ2-7	TRBD2	CASSSLAGIYEQYF	TGTGCCAGCAGTTCCCTAGCGGGAATCTACGAGCAGTACTTC
many	TRBV10-3	TRBJ2-3	TRBD2	CAISVREITDTQYF	TGTGCCATCAGTGTGCGGGAGATCACAGATACGCAGTATTTT
many	TRBV20-1	TRBJ1-3	-	CSAQPGPGNTIYF	TGCAGTGCTCAGCCAGGTCCTGGAAACACCATATATTTT
many	TRBV2	TRBJ2-7	-	CASSSIAVSWYF	TGTGCCAGCAGCAGTATAGCGGTTTCGTGGTACTTC
many	TRBV11-2	TRBJ2-1	-	CASSLMSSYNEQFF	TGTGCCAGCAGCTTAATGAGCTCCTACAATGAGCAGTTCTTC